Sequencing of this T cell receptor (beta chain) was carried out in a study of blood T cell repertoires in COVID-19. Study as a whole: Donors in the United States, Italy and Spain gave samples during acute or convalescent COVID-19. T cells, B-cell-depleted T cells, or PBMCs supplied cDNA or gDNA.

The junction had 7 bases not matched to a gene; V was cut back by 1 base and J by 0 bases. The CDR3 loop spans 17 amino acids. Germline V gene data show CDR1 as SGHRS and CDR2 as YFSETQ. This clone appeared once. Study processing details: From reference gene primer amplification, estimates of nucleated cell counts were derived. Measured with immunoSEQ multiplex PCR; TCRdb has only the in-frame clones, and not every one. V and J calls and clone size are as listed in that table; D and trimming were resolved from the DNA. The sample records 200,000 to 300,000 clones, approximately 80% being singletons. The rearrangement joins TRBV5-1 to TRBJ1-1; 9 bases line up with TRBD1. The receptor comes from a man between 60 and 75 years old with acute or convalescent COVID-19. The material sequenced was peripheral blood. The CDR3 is CASSLQQGAVMNTEAFF. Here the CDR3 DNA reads TGCGCCAGCAGCTTGCAACAGGGGGCCGTGATGAACACTGAAGCTTTCTTT.